Sequencing of this T cell receptor (beta chain) was carried out in a study of T cells in Graves' hyperthyroidism and ophthalmopathy. RNA transcripts served as the template for amplifying TCR beta CDR3 regions. Using the HTBI primer set, a first-round RT-PCR was run on the TCR CDR3. TCRdb recomputed calls from the multiplex PCR reads with MiXCR, one row per CDR3 protein. The table lists about 540,000 distinct CDR3 sequences, 46% of them singletons. Germline V CDR1 and CDR2: DFQATT, SNEGSKA (reference sequence). The CDR3 has 16 amino acids. Trimming left V 4 bases short and J 0 bases short, with 16 bases between. Of note for this clonotype: The antigen is undetermined.

Diagnoses used clinical symptoms, serum thyroxine and TRAb, thyroid ultrasound and orbital computed tomography. Findings and limits, study-wide: Most clonotypes that expanded in the thyroid above 0.001 also showed up in blood. For ophthalmopathy, model prediction preceded onset by a median about 6.4 months. Ophthalmopathy was distinguished from stable hyperthyroidism by 13 V-J signatures.

The chain recombines TRBV20-1 with TRBJ2-1; possibly TRBD2 for D (6 bases). The origin of this receptor is a woman under 30 with Graves' hyperthyroidism. The specimen was peripheral blood or thyroid tissue (not recorded which). The CDR3 spells CSAIRWDLSSYNEQFF. CDR3 DNA sequence: TGCAGTGCTATCCGGTGGGACTTAAGCTCCTACAATGAGCAGTTCTTC.